This TCR beta chain was found in a study of tumor-infiltrating lymphocytes in oesophageal squamous cell carcinoma. TCRdb ran MiXCR on the PCR reads and lists one entry per CDR3 protein. The sample consists of approximately 11,000 distinct CDR3 sequences, roughly half of them appearing once. This CDR3 contains 15 residues. The trim removed 5 bases at V and 4 bases at J, leaving 6 bases unmatched. CDR1 SGHTA and CDR2 FQGNSA come from the germline V gene. This clonotype is a singleton in its sample. Sequencing was carried out using esophageal tumor tissue. This sequence originates from a female donor with esophageal squamous cell carcinoma. V is TRBV7-2 and J is TRBJ2-3, with 10 bases matching TRBD1. The CDR3 protein is CASSNRDRGADTQYF. The CDR3 nucleotides are TGTGCCAGCAGCAACCGGGACAGGGGTGCAGATACGCAGTATTTT.